This TCR beta chain emerged from a study of spatial heterogeneity in lung cancer. Study-wide context: Alpha-chain sequences were consistently detected in smaller numbers than beta-chain sequences.

About this clonotype itself: Its antigen is unknown. The library was built for alpha chains, so this beta chain is an off-target read and its size means little.

Time point specified: sample taken at primary tumor resection. Frozen PBMC, nontumor lung or tumor provided whole RNA, which was sequenced unsorted. The CDR3 is 16 residues long. The V gene's germline CDR1 is SEHNR and CDR2 FQNEAQ (reference sequence). V was cut by 3 bases and J by 5 bases, with 19 bases left in between. Study-wide findings and caveats: Intratumoral expanded alpha and beta TCR counts were found to track tumor mutation counts. Coverage of tumor T cells was estimated at about 7% for alpha chains and roughly 13% for beta chains.

Individually, TCR cDNA molecules were each labelled with a unique molecular identifier. TCRdb processed the 5' RACE reads anew with MiXCR; each CDR3 protein has one entry. The sample yields about 13,000 distinct CDR3 sequences, less than 6.5% seen once. Source: lung tumor tissue, taken at surgery. This clonotype was sampled from a female donor with early-stage non-small cell lung cancer. The chain carries TRBV7-9 and TRBJ2-5; D is tentatively TRBD1 or TRBD2 (5 bases each). As DNA, the CDR3 is TGTGCCAGCAGCTTGGTGTTAGAGGGGTCGCGGGAGACCCAGTACTTC. This codes for CASSLVLEGSRETQYF.